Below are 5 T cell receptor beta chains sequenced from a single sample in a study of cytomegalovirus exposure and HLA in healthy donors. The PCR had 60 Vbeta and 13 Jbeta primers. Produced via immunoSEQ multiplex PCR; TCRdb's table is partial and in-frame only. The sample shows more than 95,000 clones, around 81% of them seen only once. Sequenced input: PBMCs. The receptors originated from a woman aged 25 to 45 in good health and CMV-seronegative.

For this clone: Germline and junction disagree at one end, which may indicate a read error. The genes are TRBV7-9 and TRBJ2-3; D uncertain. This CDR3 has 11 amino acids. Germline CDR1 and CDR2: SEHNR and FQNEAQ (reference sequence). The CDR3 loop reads CSSSPLDTQYF. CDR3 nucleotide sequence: TGTTCCAGCAGCCCCTTAGATACGCAGTATTTT.

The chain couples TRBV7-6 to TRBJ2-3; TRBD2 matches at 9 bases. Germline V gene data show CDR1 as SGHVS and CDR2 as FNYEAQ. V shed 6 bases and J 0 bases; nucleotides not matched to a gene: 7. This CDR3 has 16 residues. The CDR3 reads CASSRKTSGSTDTQYF. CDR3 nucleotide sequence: TGTGCCAGCAGTCGGAAGACTAGCGGTAGCACAGATACGCAGTATTTT. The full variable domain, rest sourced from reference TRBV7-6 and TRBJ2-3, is GAGVSQSPRYKVTKRGQDVALRCDPISGHVSLYWYRQALGQGPEFLTYFNYEAQQDKSGLPNDRFSAERPEGSISTLTIQRTEQRDSAMYRCASSRKTSGSTDTQYFGPGTRLTVL.

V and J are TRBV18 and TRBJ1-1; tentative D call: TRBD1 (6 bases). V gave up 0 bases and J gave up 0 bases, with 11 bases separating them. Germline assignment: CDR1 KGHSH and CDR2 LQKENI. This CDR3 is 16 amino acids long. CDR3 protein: CASSPPDSWVNTEAFF. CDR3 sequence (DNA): TGTGCCAGCTCACCACCGGACAGCTGGGTGAACACTGAAGCTTTCTTT.

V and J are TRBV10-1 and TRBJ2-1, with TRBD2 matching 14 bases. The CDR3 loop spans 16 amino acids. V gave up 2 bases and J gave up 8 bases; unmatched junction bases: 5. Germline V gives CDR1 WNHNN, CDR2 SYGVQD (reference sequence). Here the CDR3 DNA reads TGCGCCAGCAGTGAGAGGAGACTAGCGGGAGGGGATGAGCAGTTCTTC. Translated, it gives CASSERRLAGGDEQFF.

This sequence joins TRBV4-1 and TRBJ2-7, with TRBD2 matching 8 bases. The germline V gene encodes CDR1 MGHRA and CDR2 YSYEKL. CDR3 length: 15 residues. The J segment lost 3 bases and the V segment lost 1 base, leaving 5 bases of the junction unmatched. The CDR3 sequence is CASSQAGGPHYEQYF. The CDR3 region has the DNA TGCGCCAGCAGCCAAGCGGGAGGGCCCCACTACGAGCAGTACTTC.